This TCR beta chain is from a study of T cells in localized non-small cell lung cancer. Using immunoSEQ multiplex PCR, the repertoire was profiled, and TCRdb retains in-frame clones only, with some absent. The sample holds fewer than 90,000 clones, 70% to 90% seen once. V was pared by 0 bases and J by 8 bases, with 16 bases between. The CDR3 has 15 residues. The germline gives CDR1 KGHSH, CDR2 LQKENI. Sequenced here: peripheral blood, sampled before any cancer treatment. This chain links TRBV18 with TRBJ1-2, with D unclear. The origin of this receptor is a man aged 40 to 70 with stage I lung adenocarcinoma. The chain's CDR3 is CASSPPPQPMRGYTF. The DNA for the CDR3 is TGTGCCAGCTCACCACCGCCCCAGCCAATGAGGGGCTACACCTTC. Using reference TRBV18 and TRBJ1-2 for the parts outside the CDR3, the full variable domain is NAGVMQNPRHLVRRRGQEARLRCSPMKGHSHVYWYRQLPEEGLKFMVYLQKENIIDESGMPKERFSAEFPKEGPSILRIQQVVRGDSAAYFCASSPPPQPMRGYTFGSGTRLTVV.